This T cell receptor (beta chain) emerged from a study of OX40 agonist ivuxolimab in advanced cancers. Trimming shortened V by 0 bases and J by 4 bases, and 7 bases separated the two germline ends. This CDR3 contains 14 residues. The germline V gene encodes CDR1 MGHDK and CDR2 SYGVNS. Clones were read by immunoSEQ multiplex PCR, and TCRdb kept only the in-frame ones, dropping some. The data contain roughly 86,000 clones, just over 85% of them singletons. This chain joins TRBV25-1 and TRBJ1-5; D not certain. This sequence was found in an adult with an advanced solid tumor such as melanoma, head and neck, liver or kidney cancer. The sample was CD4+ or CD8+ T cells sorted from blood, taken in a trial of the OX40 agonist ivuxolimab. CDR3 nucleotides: TGTGCCAGCAGTGAATATGGGCGGAATCAGCCCCAGCATTTT. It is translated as CASSEYGRNQPQHF.